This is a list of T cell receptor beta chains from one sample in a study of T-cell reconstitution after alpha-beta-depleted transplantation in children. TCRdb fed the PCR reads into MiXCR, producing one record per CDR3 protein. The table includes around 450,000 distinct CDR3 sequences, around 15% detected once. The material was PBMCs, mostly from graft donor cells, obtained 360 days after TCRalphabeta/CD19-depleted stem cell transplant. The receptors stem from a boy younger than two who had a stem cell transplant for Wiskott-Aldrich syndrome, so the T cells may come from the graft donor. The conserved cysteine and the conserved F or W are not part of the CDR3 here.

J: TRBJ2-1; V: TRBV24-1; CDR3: ATSGAVKPPNEQF
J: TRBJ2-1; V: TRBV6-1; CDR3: ASIPYGGRGTHNEQF
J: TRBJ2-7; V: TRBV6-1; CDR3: ASGDHYRVYEQY
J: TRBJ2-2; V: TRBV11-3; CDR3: ASSSPGHHGSGELF
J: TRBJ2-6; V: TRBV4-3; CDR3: ASSPVEGSGANVLT
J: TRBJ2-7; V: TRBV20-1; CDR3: SANPSSEQY
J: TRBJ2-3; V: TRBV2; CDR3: ASRSSSGADTQY
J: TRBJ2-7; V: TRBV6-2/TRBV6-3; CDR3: ASRPGGLPYEQY
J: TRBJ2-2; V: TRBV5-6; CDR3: ASSLLGGTGELF
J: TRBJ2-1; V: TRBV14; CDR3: ASSCRLSGRYNEQF
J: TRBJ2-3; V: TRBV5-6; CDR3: ASSWDSSTDTQY
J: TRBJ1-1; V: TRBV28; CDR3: ASWSFLNTEAF
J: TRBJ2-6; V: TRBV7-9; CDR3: ASSLTRRTSGANVLT
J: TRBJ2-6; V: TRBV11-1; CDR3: ASSLGQGSGLGGANVLT
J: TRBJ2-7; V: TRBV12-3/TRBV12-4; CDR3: ASSSPGGLYEQY
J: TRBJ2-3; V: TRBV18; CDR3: ASLAVDTQY
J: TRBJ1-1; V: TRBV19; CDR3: ASSIAAASAAEAF
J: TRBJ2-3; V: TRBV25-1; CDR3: ASSEWSSGGRDTQY
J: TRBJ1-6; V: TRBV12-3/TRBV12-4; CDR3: ASSRNSPLH
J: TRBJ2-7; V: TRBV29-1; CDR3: SVADRGNGNYEQY
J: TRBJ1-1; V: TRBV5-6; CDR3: ASSLGRGFEAF
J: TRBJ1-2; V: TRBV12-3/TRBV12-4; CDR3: ASSSIRQDHNYGYT
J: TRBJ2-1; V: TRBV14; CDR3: ASSQASTNEQF
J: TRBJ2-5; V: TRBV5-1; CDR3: ASSKGLAGASIETQY
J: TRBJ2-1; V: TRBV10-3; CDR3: AISEWGTSDYNEQF
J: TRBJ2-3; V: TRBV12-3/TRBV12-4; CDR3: ASSFWRMSQTDTQY
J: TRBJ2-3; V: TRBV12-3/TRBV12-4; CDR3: ASTFRLFEKTDTQY
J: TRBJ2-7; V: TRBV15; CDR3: ATSRDPPMGLAYEQY
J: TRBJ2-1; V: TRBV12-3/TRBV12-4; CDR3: ASSFASMEQF
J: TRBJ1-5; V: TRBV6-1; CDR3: ASSEASAAKGIQPQH
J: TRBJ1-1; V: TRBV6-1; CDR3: ASGKGQIRLNTEAF
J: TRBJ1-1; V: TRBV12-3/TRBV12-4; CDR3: ASSLMGRTEAF
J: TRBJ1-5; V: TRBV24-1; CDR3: ATSDHGTHQPQH
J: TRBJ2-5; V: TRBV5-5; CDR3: ASSLATRGRETQY
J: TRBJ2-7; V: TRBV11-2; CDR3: ASSLSGGVYEQY
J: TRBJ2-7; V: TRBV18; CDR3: ASSPPQGRAYEQY
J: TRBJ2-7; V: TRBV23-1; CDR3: ASSYPRTGWAYEQY
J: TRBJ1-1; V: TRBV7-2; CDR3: ASSFRSAGNTEAF
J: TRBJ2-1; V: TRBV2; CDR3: ASSAQDLGYNEQF
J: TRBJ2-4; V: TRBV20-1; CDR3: SARRGLTVAKNIQY